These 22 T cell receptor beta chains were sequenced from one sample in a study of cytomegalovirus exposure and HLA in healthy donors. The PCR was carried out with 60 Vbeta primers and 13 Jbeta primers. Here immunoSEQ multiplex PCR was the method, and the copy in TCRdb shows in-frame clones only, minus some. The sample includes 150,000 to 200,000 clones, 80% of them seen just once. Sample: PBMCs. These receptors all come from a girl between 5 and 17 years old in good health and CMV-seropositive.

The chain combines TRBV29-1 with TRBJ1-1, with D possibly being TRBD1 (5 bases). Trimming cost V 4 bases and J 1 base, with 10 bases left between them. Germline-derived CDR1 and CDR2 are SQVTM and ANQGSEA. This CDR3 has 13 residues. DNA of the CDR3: TGCAGCGTTGCTCAGGGCGGGAACACTGAAGCTTTCTTT. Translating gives CSVAQGGNTEAFF.

CDR3 loop: CATSRDQGALVTEAFF. CDR3 coding DNA: TGTGCCACCAGCAGAGATCAGGGGGCGCTGGTCACTGAAGCTTTCTTT. The chain carries TRBV15 and TRBJ1-1; TRBD1 aligns across 8 bases. Trimming at V came to 0 bases and at J to 4 bases, leaving 7 bases not matched to a gene. The germline gives CDR1 LNHNV, CDR2 YYDKDF (reference sequence). This CDR3 region has 16 residues.

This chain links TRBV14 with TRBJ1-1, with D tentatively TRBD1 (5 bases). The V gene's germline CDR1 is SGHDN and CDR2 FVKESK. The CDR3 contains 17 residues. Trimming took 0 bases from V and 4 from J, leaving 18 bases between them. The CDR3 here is CASSQDNPAGYLTEAFF. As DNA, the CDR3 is TGTGCCAGCAGCCAAGATAATCCGGCAGGGTATCTCACTGAAGCTTTCTTT.

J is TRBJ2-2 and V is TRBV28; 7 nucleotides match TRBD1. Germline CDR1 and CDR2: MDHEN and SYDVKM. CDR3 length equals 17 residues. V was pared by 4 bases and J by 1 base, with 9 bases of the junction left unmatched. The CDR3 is CASSSVRQGLNTGELFF. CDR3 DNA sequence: TGTGCCAGCAGTTCCGTTCGACAGGGTTTGAACACCGGGGAGCTGTTTTTT.

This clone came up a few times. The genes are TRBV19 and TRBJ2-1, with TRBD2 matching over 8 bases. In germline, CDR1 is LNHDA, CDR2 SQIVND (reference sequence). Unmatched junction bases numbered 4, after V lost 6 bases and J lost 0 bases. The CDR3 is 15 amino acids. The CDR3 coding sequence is TGTGCCAGTAGAAAAACTAGCGGCTCCTACAATGAGCAGTTCTTC. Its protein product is CASRKTSGSYNEQFF.

DNA of the CDR3: TGTGCTAGTGGATACAGTAGTGGGTACACTGAAGCTTTCTTT. This gives the protein CASGYSSGYTEAFF. V usage is TRBV12-5 and J usage is TRBJ1-1, with D uncertain. The CDR3 has 14 residues. V was cut by 6 bases and J by 3 bases, with 14 bases left in between. Germline CDR1 reads LGHNT; CDR2 reads FRNRAP.

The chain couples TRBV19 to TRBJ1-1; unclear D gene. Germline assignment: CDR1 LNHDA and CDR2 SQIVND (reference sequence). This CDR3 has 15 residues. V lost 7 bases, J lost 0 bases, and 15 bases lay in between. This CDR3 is CASTPYQVMNTEAFF. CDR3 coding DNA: TGTGCCAGTACCCCATACCAGGTTATGAACACTGAAGCTTTCTTT.

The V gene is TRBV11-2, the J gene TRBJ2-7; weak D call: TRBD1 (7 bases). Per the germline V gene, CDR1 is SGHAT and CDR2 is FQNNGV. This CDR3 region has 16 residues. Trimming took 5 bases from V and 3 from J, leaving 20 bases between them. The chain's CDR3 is CASSPNRRQGGYEQYF. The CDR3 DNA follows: TGTGCCAGCAGCCCCAATCGGAGGCAGGGGGGCTACGAGCAGTACTTC.

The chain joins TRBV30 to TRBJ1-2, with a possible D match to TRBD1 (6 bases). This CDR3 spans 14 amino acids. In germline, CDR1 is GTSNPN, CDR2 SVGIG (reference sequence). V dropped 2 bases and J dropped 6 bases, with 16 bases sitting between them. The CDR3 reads CAWSPSTGYNGYTF. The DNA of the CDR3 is TGTGCCTGGAGTCCCTCCACAGGGTACAATGGCTACACCTTC.

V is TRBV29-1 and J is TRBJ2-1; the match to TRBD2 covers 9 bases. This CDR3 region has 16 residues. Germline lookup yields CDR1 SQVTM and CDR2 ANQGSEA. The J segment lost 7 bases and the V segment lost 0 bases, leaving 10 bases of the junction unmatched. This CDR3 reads CSVEERPSGVGNEQFF. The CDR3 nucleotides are TGCAGCGTTGAAGAGAGGCCTAGCGGGGTGGGGAATGAGCAGTTCTTC.

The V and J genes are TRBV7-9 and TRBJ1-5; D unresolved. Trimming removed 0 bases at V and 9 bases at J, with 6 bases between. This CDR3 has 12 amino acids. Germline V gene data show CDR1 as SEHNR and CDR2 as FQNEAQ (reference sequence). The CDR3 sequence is CASSLAAGPQHF. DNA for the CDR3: TGTGCCAGCAGCTTAGCGGCGGGGCCCCAGCATTTT. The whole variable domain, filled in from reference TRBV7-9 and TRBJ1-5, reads DTGVSQNPRHKITKRGQNVTFRCDPISEHNRLYWYRQTLGQGPEFLTYFQNEAQLEKSRLLSDRFSAERPKGSFSTLEIQRTEQGDSAMYLCASSLAAGPQHFGDGTRLSIL.

The CDR3 region is CASSADLSATNEKLFF. CDR3 nucleotide sequence: TGTGCCAGCAGCGCGGATCTAAGTGCAACTAATGAAAAACTGTTTTTT. The chain combines TRBV5-6 with TRBJ1-4; D unclear. V was pared by 4 bases and J by 0 bases, with 13 bases between. Germline CDR1 and CDR2: SGHDT and YYEEEE. The CDR3 is 16 residues long. Variable domain in full (rest from reference TRBV5-6 and TRBJ1-4): DAGVTQSPTHLIKTRGQQVTLRCSPKSGHDTVSWYQQALGQGPQFIFQYYEEEERQRGNFPDRFSGHQFPNYSSELNVNALLLGDSALYLCASSADLSATNEKLFFGSGTQLSVL.

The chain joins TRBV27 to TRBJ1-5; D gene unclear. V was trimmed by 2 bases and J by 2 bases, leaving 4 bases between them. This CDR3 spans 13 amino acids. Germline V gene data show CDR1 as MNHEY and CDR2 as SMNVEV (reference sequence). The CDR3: CASSLARNQPQHF. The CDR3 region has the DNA TGTGCCAGCAGTTTAGCGCGCAATCAGCCCCAGCATTTT.

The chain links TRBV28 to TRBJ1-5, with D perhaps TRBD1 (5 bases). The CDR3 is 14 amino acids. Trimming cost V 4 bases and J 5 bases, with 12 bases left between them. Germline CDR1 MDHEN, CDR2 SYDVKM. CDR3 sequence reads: CASSYDRADQPQHF. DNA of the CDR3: TGTGCCAGCAGTTACGACAGAGCCGATCAGCCCCAGCATTTT.

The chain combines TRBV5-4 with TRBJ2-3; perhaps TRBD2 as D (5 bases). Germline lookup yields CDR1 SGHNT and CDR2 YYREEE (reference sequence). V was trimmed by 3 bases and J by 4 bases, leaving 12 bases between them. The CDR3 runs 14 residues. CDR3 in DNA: TGTGCCAGCAGCTCCCCGGGAAGCCCAGATACGCAGTATTTT. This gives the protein CASSSPGSPDTQYF.

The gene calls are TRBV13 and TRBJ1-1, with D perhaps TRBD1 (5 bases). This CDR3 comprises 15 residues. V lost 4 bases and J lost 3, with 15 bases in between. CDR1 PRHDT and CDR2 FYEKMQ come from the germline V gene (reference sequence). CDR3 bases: TGTGCCAGCAGCTCCACGCCGTCGGGGGACACTGAAGCTTTCTTT. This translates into CASSSTPSGDTEAFF.

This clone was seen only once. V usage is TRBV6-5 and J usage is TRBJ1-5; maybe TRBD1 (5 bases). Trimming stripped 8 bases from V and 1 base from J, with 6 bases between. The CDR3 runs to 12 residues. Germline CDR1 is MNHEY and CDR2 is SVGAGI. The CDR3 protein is CASGGSNQPQHF. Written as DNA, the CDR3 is TGTGCCAGCGGGGGGAGCAATCAGCCCCAGCATTTT.

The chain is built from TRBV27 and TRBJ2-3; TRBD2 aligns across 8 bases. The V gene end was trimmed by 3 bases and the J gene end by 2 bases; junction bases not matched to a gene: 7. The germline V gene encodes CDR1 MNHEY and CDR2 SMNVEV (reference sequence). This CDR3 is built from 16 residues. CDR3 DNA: TGTGCCAGCAGTTTGTCCGCGGGAGGATTCACAGATACGCAGTATTTT. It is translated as CASSLSAGGFTDTQYF.

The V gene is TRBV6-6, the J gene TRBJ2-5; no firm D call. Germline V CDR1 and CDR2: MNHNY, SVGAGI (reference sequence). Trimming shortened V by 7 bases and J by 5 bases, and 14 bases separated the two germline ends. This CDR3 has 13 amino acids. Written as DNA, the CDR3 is TGTGCCAGCACTGAGCCCCCGAGGGAGACCCAGTACTTC. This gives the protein CASTEPPRETQYF.

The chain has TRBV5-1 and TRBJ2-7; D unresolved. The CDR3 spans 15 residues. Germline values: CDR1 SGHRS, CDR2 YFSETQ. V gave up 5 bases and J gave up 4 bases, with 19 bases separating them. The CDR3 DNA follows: TGCGCCAGCAGTCGACTGCACACGGCCCTGTACGAGCAGTACTTC. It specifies CASSRLHTALYEQYF.

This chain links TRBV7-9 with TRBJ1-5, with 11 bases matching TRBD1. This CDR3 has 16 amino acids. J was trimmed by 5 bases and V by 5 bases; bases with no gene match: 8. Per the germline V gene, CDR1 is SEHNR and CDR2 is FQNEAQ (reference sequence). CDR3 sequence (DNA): TGTGCCAGCAGCGGGGGGACAGGGGGTTCCGATCAGCCCCAGCATTTT. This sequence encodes CASSGGTGGSDQPQHF. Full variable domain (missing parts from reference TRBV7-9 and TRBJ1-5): DTGVSQNPRHKITKRGQNVTFRCDPISEHNRLYWYRQTLGQGPEFLTYFQNEAQLEKSRLLSDRFSAERPKGSFSTLEIQRTEQGDSAMYLCASSGGTGGSDQPQHFGDGTRLSIL.

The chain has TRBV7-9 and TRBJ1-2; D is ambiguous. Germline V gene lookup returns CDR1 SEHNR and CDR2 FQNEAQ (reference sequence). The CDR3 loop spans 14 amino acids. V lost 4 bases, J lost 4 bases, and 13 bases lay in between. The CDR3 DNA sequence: TGTGCCAGCAGCTCCCCCGCCGAGCCCTATGGCTACACCTTC. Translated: CASSSPAEPYGYTF.